This is a list of T cell receptor beta chains from one sample in a study of beta chain features in type 1 diabetes. Repertoires were generated with immunoSEQ multiplex PCR, while TCRdb's copy carries only in-frame clones and drops some. The table has approximately 160,000 clones, about 63% seen once. Sequenced: naive CD4+ T cells from blood. The receptors were sampled from a man aged 25 to 40 with type 1 diabetes. CDR3s include the opening cysteine and the closing phenylalanine or tryptophan. Each record gives: J gene, V gene, clone size, D gene, CDR3 DNA, CDR3 protein. The D gene is left open where the match is weak. Clone size, where shown, is once, few, many, or a class for clones that have expanded.

J gene: TRBJ2-7; V gene: TRBV2; clone size: NA; D gene: TRBD1; CDR3 DNA: TGTGCCAGCAGTCCGGACAGGTGGTGCTACGAGCAGTACTTC; CDR3 protein: CASSPDRWCYEQYF
J gene: TRBJ2-4; V gene: TRBV5-4; clone size: NA; D gene: NA; CDR3 DNA: TGTGCCAGCAGCTTTACAGGAGAGAAAAACATTCAGTACTTC; CDR3 protein: CASSFTGEKNIQYF
J gene: TRBJ2-3; V gene: TRBV29-1; clone size: few; D gene: NA; CDR3 DNA: TGCAGCGTAGGGCAGGGAAACACAGATACGCAGTATTTT; CDR3 protein: CSVGQGNTDTQYF
J gene: TRBJ2-3; V gene: TRBV7-9; clone size: NA; D gene: TRBD2; CDR3 DNA: TGTGCCAGCAGCGCGGGACTACCAATCACAGATACGCAGTATTTT; CDR3 protein: CASSAGLPITDTQYF
J gene: TRBJ2-3; V gene: TRBV27; clone size: NA; D gene: TRBD1; CDR3 DNA: TGTGCCAGCAGTTTATCCTTGGGACAGGACACAGATACGCAGTATTTT; CDR3 protein: CASSLSLGQDTDTQYF
J gene: TRBJ2-7; V gene: TRBV5-1; clone size: NA; D gene: TRBD2; CDR3 DNA: TGCGCCAGCAGCTTGGAAGGCAGCGGGGACGAGCAGTACTTC; CDR3 protein: CASSLEGSGDEQYF
J gene: TRBJ2-7; V gene: TRBV6-6; clone size: NA; D gene: NA; CDR3 DNA: TGTGCCAGCAGTTCGGGCGGTAGCTACGAGCAGTACTTC; CDR3 protein: CASSSGGSYEQYF
J gene: TRBJ2-1; V gene: TRBV9; clone size: few; D gene: NA; CDR3 DNA: TGTGCCAGCAGCGTGGACACAGGGAATGAGCAGTTCTTC; CDR3 protein: CASSVDTGNEQFF
J gene: TRBJ2-7; V gene: TRBV15; clone size: once; D gene: NA; CDR3 DNA: TGTGCCACCAGCAGACCTGAAGGTCTGGGGCAGTACTTC; CDR3 protein: CATSRPEGLGQYF
J gene: TRBJ2-3; V gene: TRBV7-9; clone size: once; D gene: NA; CDR3 DNA: TGTGCCAGCAGCCTCGGGCGTCCCACAGATACGCAGTATTTT; CDR3 protein: CASSLGRPTDTQYF
J gene: TRBJ1-4; V gene: TRBV4-3; clone size: once; D gene: TRBD1; CDR3 DNA: TGCGCCAGCAGCCAAGGAAACAGGGGGTATAATGAAAAACTGTTTTTT; CDR3 protein: CASSQGNRGYNEKLFF
J gene: TRBJ1-3; V gene: TRBV7-9; clone size: few; D gene: NA; CDR3 DNA: TGTGCCAGCAGCTTGAACTCTGGAAACACCATATATTTT; CDR3 protein: CASSLNSGNTIYF
J gene: TRBJ2-1; V gene: TRBV4-3; clone size: few; D gene: NA; CDR3 DNA: TGCGCCAGCAGCCAAGATCATGGGGGCTATGAGCAGTTCTTC; CDR3 protein: CASSQDHGGYEQFF
J gene: TRBJ2-7; V gene: TRBV7-2; clone size: few; D gene: TRBD1; CDR3 DNA: TGTGCCAGCAGCGACAGGGTAGGCTACGAGCAGTACTTC; CDR3 protein: CASSDRVGYEQYF
J gene: TRBJ2-7; V gene: TRBV23-1; clone size: NA; D gene: NA; CDR3 DNA: TGCGCCAGCAGTCAATCTTTCAGGGGTGGCTCCTACGAGCAGTACTTC; CDR3 protein: CASSQSFRGGSYEQYF
J gene: TRBJ1-1; V gene: TRBV7-9; clone size: few; D gene: NA; CDR3 DNA: TGTGCCAGCAGCCCCGGACCCCTTGAAGCTTTCTTT; CDR3 protein: CASSPGPLEAFF
J gene: TRBJ1-1; V gene: TRBV10-2; clone size: NA; D gene: NA; CDR3 DNA: TGCGCCAGCAGTGAGCCTGGTGGCACTGAAGCTTTCTTT; CDR3 protein: CASSEPGGTEAFF
J gene: TRBJ1-2; V gene: TRBV6-5; clone size: NA; D gene: NA; CDR3 DNA: TGTGCCAGCAGTTACGCAGGGAATACAAACTATGGCTACACCTTC; CDR3 protein: CASSYAGNTNYGYTF
J gene: TRBJ2-6; V gene: TRBV7-8; clone size: NA; D gene: NA; CDR3 DNA: TGTGCCAGCAGCTTAGAAAGATGGACATTACTCTCTGGGGCCAACGTCCTGACTTTC; CDR3 protein: CASSLERWTLLSGANVLTF
J gene: TRBJ2-3; V gene: TRBV10-3; clone size: few; D gene: NA; CDR3 DNA: TGTGCCATCAGTGAGGGAGGACAGACTCTTGGGGATACGCAGTATTTT; CDR3 protein: CAISEGGQTLGDTQYF
J gene: TRBJ2-3; V gene: TRBV30; clone size: NA; D gene: TRBD1; CDR3 DNA: TGTGCCTGGAGTGTATCAGGACAGGGGGCTTCGGGTACGCAGTATTTT; CDR3 protein: CAWSVSGQGASGTQYF
J gene: TRBJ2-5; V gene: TRBV9; clone size: few; D gene: NA; CDR3 DNA: TGTGCCAGCAGCGTAGGGGACAAGGAGACCCAGTACTTC; CDR3 protein: CASSVGDKETQYF
J gene: TRBJ2-3; V gene: TRBV4-3; clone size: NA; D gene: NA; CDR3 DNA: TGCGCCAGCAGGAAACGGGCGGGGACAGATACGCAGTATTTT; CDR3 protein: CASRKRAGTDTQYF
J gene: TRBJ1-1; V gene: TRBV7-2; clone size: NA; D gene: TRBD1; CDR3 DNA: TGTGCCAGCAGCACGCTGACGTTGACAGGGAACATGAACACTGAAGCTTTCTTT; CDR3 protein: CASSTLTLTGNMNTEAFF
J gene: TRBJ1-4; V gene: TRBV29-1; clone size: few; D gene: TRBD1; CDR3 DNA: TGCAGCGTCGCGACAGGGGGCAGTGAAAAACTGTTTTTT; CDR3 protein: CSVATGGSEKLFF